One and the same sample provided the 20 T cell receptor beta chains below, sequenced in a study of CD8 T cells in Susac syndrome. A quantity of about 0.45 to 1 ug RNA underwent reverse transcription using random hexamers. TCRdb passed the immunoSEQ multiplex PCR reads through MiXCR, listing each CDR3 protein once. The sample contains around 150,000 distinct CDR3 sequences, around 94% of which appear only once. Sequencing input: CD4+ T cells from PBMCs. These receptors were collected from a human donor with multiple sclerosis.

The rearrangement uses TRBV4-1 and TRBJ2-1; TRBD2 matches at 8 bases. The CDR3 is made up of 17 amino acids. J gave up 7 bases and V 1 base, and 12 bases lay outside the gene matches. Germline V gene lookup returns CDR1 MGHRA and CDR2 YSYEKL. In nucleotides, the CDR3 is TGCGCCAGCAGCCAAGTTTGGGCCGGGAGGGCTATGAATGAGCAGTTCTTC. Protein: CASSQVWAGRAMNEQFF.

The rearrangement joins TRBV11-2 to TRBJ2-2; 10 nucleotides align to TRBD1. J was trimmed by 1 base and V by 0 bases; bases with no gene match: 2. The CDR3 covers 17 residues. Germline CDR1 reads SGHAT; CDR2 reads FQNNGV. The CDR3 here is CASSLERDRGNTGELFF. Here the CDR3 DNA reads TGTGCCAGCAGCTTAGAGAGGGACAGGGGGAACACCGGGGAGCTGTTTTTT.

The chain recombines TRBV25-1 with TRBJ2-5, with D perhaps TRBD2 (6 bases). The CDR3 contains 16 residues. V lost 0 bases to trimming and J lost 5 bases, with 16 bases between them. In germline, CDR1 is MGHDK, CDR2 SYGVNS. The CDR3 sequence: CASSEYLRGDWETQYF. The CDR3 DNA follows: TGTGCCAGCAGTGAATATCTCCGCGGGGACTGGGAGACCCAGTACTTC. Variable domain in full (rest from reference TRBV25-1 and TRBJ2-5): EADIYQTPRYLVIGTGKKITLECSQTMGHDKMYWYQQDPGMELHLIHYSYGVNSTEKGDLSSESTVSRIRTEHFPLTLESARPSHTSQYLCASSEYLRGDWETQYFGPGTRLLVL.

The rearrangement joins TRBV30 to TRBJ1-2; TRBD1 is a possible D gene (5 bases). Germline values: CDR1 GTSNPN, CDR2 SVGIG (reference sequence). The CDR3 has 14 residues. The V and J ends lost 2 bases and 5 bases respectively, with 15 bases between them. CDR3 residues: CAWSYAAGRYGYTF. CDR3 bases: TGTGCCTGGAGTTACGCGGCAGGGCGGTATGGCTACACCTTC.

This sequence joins TRBV6-1 and TRBJ1-1, with D perhaps matching TRBD1 (6 bases). The CDR3 consists of 13 residues. The V and J ends lost 8 bases and 0 bases respectively, with 10 bases between them. The germline V gene encodes CDR1 MNHNS and CDR2 SASEGT. The CDR3 DNA is TGTGCCAGCGACAGGTCAATGAACACTGAAGCTTTCTTT. It is translated as CASDRSMNTEAFF.

CDR3 in amino acids: CASRLAGTTGELFF. In DNA, the CDR3 is TGTGCCAGTCGACTAGCGGGAACCACCGGGGAGCTGTTTTTT. The V gene is TRBV12-3 or TRBV12-4, the J gene TRBJ2-2, with 11 bases fitting TRBD2. This CDR3 spans 14 amino acids. The V segment lost 9 bases and the J segment 4 bases; nucleotides outside the gene matches: 4.

The gene calls are TRBV7-3 and TRBJ2-3; unclear D gene. V dropped 4 bases and J dropped 6 bases, with 11 bases sitting between them. The CDR3 sequence is 13 residues long. The germline V gene has CDR1 SGHTA and CDR2 FQGTGA. The CDR3 coding sequence is TGTGCCAGCAGCTATGCTAGTTTCGATACGCAGTATTTT. This codes for CASSYASFDTQYF.

The rearrangement joins TRBV19 to TRBJ2-5; D may match TRBD1 or TRBD2 (5 bases each). The V end lost 9 bases, the J end lost 5 bases, and 22 bases lay between the germline ends. The CDR3 is made up of 15 amino acids. Germline values: CDR1 LNHDA, CDR2 SQIVND (reference sequence). The CDR3 sequence: CASDHGQGEGETQYF. CDR3 DNA sequence: TGTGCCAGCGACCACGGCCAGGGAGAGGGCGAGACCCAGTACTTC.

The V and J genes are TRBV29-1 and TRBJ1-1, with D possibly TRBD1 on 6 matching bases. This CDR3 comprises 12 residues. CDR1 SQVTM and CDR2 ANQGSEA come from the germline V gene. The DNA of the CDR3 is TGCAGAGCTGACAGGATGAACACTGAAGCTTTCTTT. It encodes CRADRMNTEAFF.

The chain recombines TRBV18 with TRBJ1-2, with a weak D call TRBD1 (5 bases). Germline-derived CDR1 and CDR2 are KGHSH and LQKENI. The CDR3 sequence is 15 residues long. V dropped 2 bases and J dropped 2 bases, with 12 bases sitting between them. CDR3 in amino acids: CASSPGSGLNYGYTF. The CDR3 nucleotides read TGTGCCAGCTCACCAGGTTCAGGGTTAAACTATGGCTACACCTTC.

The chain has TRBV12-3 or TRBV12-4 and TRBJ2-1; D not certain. With 7 bases removed from V and 0 bases from J, the gap between germline ends came to 10 bases. This CDR3 has 14 amino acids. The CDR3 coding sequence is TGTGCCAGCACCGTCAGCCGCTCCTACAATGAGCAGTTCTTC. It yields the protein CASTVSRSYNEQFF.

This chain joins TRBV10-3 and TRBJ2-7; D is unresolved. CDR1 is ENHRY, CDR2 SYGVKD, per germline. The CDR3 runs to 13 residues. Trimming stripped 6 bases from V and 5 bases from J, with 14 bases between. In nucleotides, the CDR3 is TGTGCCATCAGGGGGTCAAGTGAGGACGAGCAGTACTTC. The encoded protein is CAIRGSSEDEQYF.

The count of this clonotype is one. J is TRBJ1-1 and V is TRBV29-1; 8 positions match TRBD1. V was pared by 2 bases and J by 3 bases, with 5 bases of the junction left unmatched. The CDR3 is made up of 14 amino acids. The germline V gene has CDR1 SQVTM and CDR2 ANQGSEA. This chain's CDR3 is CSVEIGQGYTEAFF. DNA for the CDR3: TGCAGCGTTGAAATAGGACAGGGATACACTGAAGCTTTCTTT. The variable domain in full, completed from reference TRBV29-1 and TRBJ1-1, reads SAVISQKPSRDICQRGTSLTIQCQVDSQVTMMFWYRQQPGQSLTLIATANQGSEATYESGFVIDKFPISRPNLTFSTLTVSNMSPEDSSIYLCSVEIGQGYTEAFFGQGTRLTVV.

This clonotype showed up just a few times. This chain joins TRBV30 and TRBJ2-7; 9 bases agree with TRBD1. V shed 2 bases, J shed 5 bases, and the junction held 7 bases outside the gene matches. The CDR3 runs 14 residues. CDR1 is GTSNPN and CDR2 is SVGIG in the germline V gene (reference sequence). CDR3 coding DNA: TGTGCCTGGAGTTGGGGACAGGGTCTTCACGAGCAGTACTTC. It codes for CAWSWGQGLHEQYF.

The chain uses TRBV5-1 and TRBJ2-5, with TRBD1 as a possible D gene (5 bases). This CDR3 spans 15 amino acids. V was pared by 0 bases and J by 5 bases, with 14 bases between. Per the germline V gene, CDR1 is SGHRS and CDR2 is YFSETQ. As DNA, the CDR3 is TGCGCCAGCAGCTTGGGTAGGGGCCCTAGGGAGACCCAGTACTTC. This translates into CASSLGRGPRETQYF. Full variable domain (remainder filled in from reference TRBV5-1 and TRBJ2-5): KAGVTQTPRYLIKTRGQQVTLSCSPISGHRSVSWYQQTPGQGLQFLFEYFSETQRNKGNFPGRFSGRQFSNSRSEMNVSTLELGDSALYLCASSLGRGPRETQYFGPGTRLLVL.

The V call is TRBV30, the J call TRBJ2-1, with D perhaps matching TRBD1 or TRBD2 (5 bases each). CDR3 length: 12 amino acids. Per the germline V gene, CDR1 is GTSNPN and CDR2 is SVGIG (reference sequence). V was pared by 6 bases and J by 5 bases, with 11 bases between. The DNA of the CDR3 is TGTGCCTGTCCGGGACCAAACAATGAGCAGTTCTTC. It codes for CACPGPNNEQFF.

The chain has TRBV19 and TRBJ2-6; the match to TRBD2 covers 8 bases. The CDR3 has 17 amino acids. Germline V gives CDR1 LNHDA, CDR2 SQIVND (reference sequence). V lost 7 bases and J lost 2; bases outside the gene matches: 10. DNA of the CDR3: TGTGCCAGTAATTGGGGACTAGTGGGCACTGGGGCCAACGTCCTGACTTTC. Translating it yields CASNWGLVGTGANVLTF.

This clonotype was detected a few times. CDR3 DNA: TGTGCCTGGACTCGGACAGACTCCTACGAGCAGTACTTC. It specifies CAWTRTDSYEQYF. The rearrangement links TRBV30 to TRBJ2-7, with a possible D match to TRBD1 (6 bases). The CDR3 has 13 amino acids. The germline V gene has CDR1 GTSNPN and CDR2 SVGIG (reference sequence). Between the trimmed V and J ends, which lost 4 bases and 0 bases, there was a span of 10 bases.

The chain is built from TRBV2 and TRBJ2-5, with TRBD2 matching 8 bases. V gave up 5 bases and J gave up 5 bases; unmatched junction bases: 7. CDR3 size: 14 residues. CDR1 and CDR2 (germline): SNHLY, FYNNEI. In DNA, the CDR3 is TGTGCCAGCAGTAGGACTAGCCCCGAGGAGACCCAGTACTTC. Its translation: CASSRTSPEETQYF.

The chain links TRBV10-3 to TRBJ1-3, with TRBD1 matching over 7 bases. Germline V gene data show CDR1 as ENHRY and CDR2 as SYGVKD. The CDR3 runs 15 residues. After removal of 2 bases from V and 4 bases from J, the junction contained 5 bases not matched to a gene. CDR3 region: CAISEDRDSGNTIYF. CDR3 nucleotides: TGTGCCATCAGTGAGGACAGGGATTCAGGAAACACCATATATTTT.